The rows below give T cell receptor beta chains drawn from one sample of a study of T-cell reconstitution after alpha-beta-depleted transplantation in children. TCRdb recomputed calls from the PCR reads with MiXCR, one row per CDR3 protein. The top ten clones hold approximately 6% of a sample with 250,000 or so distinct CDR3 sequences, approximately 8% of them seen once. The sequenced sample was PBMCs, mostly from graft donor cells, obtained 180 days after TCRalphabeta/CD19-depleted stem cell transplant. Receptor source: a male patient younger than 18 who had a stem cell transplant for acute lymphoblastic leukemia, so the T cells may come from the graft donor. The CDR3 runs from the conserved cysteine through the conserved F or W. Part of the rows lack a size; the others show once, few, many or a class for expanded clones.

CDR3	size	V	J
CASRVSARSEQYF	many	TRBV19	TRBJ2-7
CASGTVSGNTIYF	many	TRBV28	TRBJ1-3
CASSPQGAYYNEQFF	NA	TRBV14	TRBJ2-1
CASSYGPGQGYEQYF	many	TRBV6-2/TRBV6-3	TRBJ2-7
CASSLGPGNTEAFF	many	TRBV5-1	TRBJ1-1
CASSVGLGFTDTQNF	NA	TRBV9	TRBJ2-3
CASSARYNEQFF	many	TRBV7-2	TRBJ2-1
CASSLAGAQGQFF	many	TRBV5-1	TRBJ2-1
CASSSGLEYNEQFF	many	TRBV28	TRBJ2-1
CASSAPGQREAFF	many	TRBV7-6	TRBJ1-1
CASSLDLAGFPEQYF	many	TRBV11-2	TRBJ2-7
CASSTLLAGATTGELFF	NA	TRBV19	TRBJ2-2
CASSQEIMGNPHYNEQFF	NA	TRBV4-3	TRBJ2-1
CSASGGEGTQYF	many	TRBV20-1	TRBJ2-5
CASSLISLANTGELFF	NA	TRBV7-9	TRBJ2-2
CASSLEGFSKRGYTF	NA	TRBV7-8	TRBJ1-2
CASSPRLAGVVNEQFF	few	TRBV3-1	TRBJ2-1
CASSPGRIRNTGELFF	many	TRBV28	TRBJ2-2
CASSHPYRAQETQYF	once	TRBV7-9	TRBJ2-5
CASSLAGNKNIQYF	many	TRBV28	TRBJ2-4
CASTSRGLNTGELFF	many	TRBV5-1	TRBJ2-2
CASSLARLAEGQETQYF	many	TRBV12-3/TRBV12-4	TRBJ2-5
CASSHQGGNTEAFF	many	TRBV4-3	TRBJ1-1
CASSFLGLGDNEQFF	many	TRBV27	TRBJ2-1
CAIMSGSSYNEQFF	many	TRBV10-3	TRBJ2-1
CSGGQGDYYNEQFF	many	TRBV20-1	TRBJ2-1
CTSSFGRGRDRAQETQYF	few	TRBV12-3/TRBV12-4	TRBJ2-5
CATRTGLNTEAFF	many	TRBV24-1	TRBJ1-1
CASSQDYTRLAGVYDTQYF	many	TRBV4-3	TRBJ2-3
CASKEGVYGYTF	many	TRBV13	TRBJ1-2
CASSQRGDTSYNEQFF	many	TRBV4-1	TRBJ2-1
CASSPAAGPRRDTQYF	many	TRBV7-6	TRBJ2-3
CASRPTLEVPPGANVLTF	many	TRBV12-3/TRBV12-4	TRBJ2-6
CASKLAGDTDTQYF	many	TRBV6-2/TRBV6-3	TRBJ2-3
CASSYGTSGSLGTGELFF	many	TRBV7-6	TRBJ2-2
CAISATEGTKETQYF	many	TRBV10-3	TRBJ2-5
CASSRSSGDEPQHF	many	TRBV6-5	TRBJ1-5
CASSQGRQLGEQFF	many	TRBV4-3	TRBJ2-1
CASRGSGGYTQYF	many	TRBV27	TRBJ2-3
CASSPDTGAEKYF	many	TRBV4-1	TRBJ2-7
CASSPPLQAYGHTF	many	TRBV7-2	TRBJ1-2
CASSLGLGTQYF	many	TRBV5-6	TRBJ2-5
CASCYRGGQPQHF	NA	TRBV12-3/TRBV12-4	TRBJ1-5
CASTIERVRSNQPQHF	many	TRBV4-3	TRBJ1-5
CASSLRFQKDSPLHF	many	TRBV5-5	TRBJ1-6
CATSDLGDGYTF	many	TRBV24-1	TRBJ1-2